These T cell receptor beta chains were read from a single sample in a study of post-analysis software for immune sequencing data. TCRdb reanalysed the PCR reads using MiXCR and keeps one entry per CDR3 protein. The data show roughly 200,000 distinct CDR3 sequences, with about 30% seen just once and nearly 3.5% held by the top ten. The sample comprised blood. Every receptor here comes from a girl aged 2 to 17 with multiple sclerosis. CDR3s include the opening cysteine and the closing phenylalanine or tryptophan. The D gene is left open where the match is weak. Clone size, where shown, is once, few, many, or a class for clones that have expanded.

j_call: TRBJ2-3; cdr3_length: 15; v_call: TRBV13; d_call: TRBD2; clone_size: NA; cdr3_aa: CASSYPGLATDTQYF; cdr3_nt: TGTGCCAGCAGTTATCCGGGACTAGCGACAGATACGCAGTATTTT
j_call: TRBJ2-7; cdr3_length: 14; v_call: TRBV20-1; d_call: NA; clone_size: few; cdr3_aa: CSAAPPARAYEQYF; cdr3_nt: TGCAGTGCTGCCCCCCCGGCCCGGGCCTACGAGCAGTACTTC
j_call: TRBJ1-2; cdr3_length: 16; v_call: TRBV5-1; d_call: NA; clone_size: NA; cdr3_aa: CASSPRGDGNDYGYTF; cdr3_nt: TGCGCCAGCAGCCCCCGAGGGGACGGCAACGACTATGGCTACACCTTC
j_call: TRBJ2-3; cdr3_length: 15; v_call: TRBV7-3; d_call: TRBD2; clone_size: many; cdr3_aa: CASSLGTISTDTQYF; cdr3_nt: TGTGCCAGCAGCCTAGGGACTATTAGCACAGATACGCAGTATTTT
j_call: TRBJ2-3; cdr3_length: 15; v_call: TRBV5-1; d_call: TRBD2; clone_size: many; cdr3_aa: CASRKSGSSTDTQYF; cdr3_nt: TGCGCCAGCAGAAAGAGCGGGAGTAGTACAGATACGCAGTATTTT
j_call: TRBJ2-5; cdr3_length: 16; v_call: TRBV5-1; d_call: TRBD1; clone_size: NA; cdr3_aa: CASSLGAGGPQETQYF; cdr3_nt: TGCGCCAGCAGCTTGGGGGCAGGGGGACCTCAAGAGACCCAGTACTTC
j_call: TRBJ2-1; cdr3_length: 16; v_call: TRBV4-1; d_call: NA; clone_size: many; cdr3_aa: CASSQPFGLDTDEQFF; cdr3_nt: TGCGCCAGCAGCCAGCCCTTCGGGCTAGATACCGATGAGCAGTTCTTC
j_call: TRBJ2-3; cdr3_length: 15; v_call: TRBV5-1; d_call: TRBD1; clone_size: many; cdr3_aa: CASSLGTGHTDTQYF; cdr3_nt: TGCGCCAGCAGCTTGGGGACAGGGCACACAGATACGCAGTATTTT
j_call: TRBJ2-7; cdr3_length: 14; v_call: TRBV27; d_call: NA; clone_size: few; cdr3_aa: CANSFLGPPYEQYF; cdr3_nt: TGTGCCAACAGTTTTTTGGGGCCCCCCTACGAGCAGTACTTC
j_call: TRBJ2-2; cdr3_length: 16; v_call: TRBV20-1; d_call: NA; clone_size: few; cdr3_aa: CSARGSASWSTGELFF; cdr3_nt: TGCAGTGCTAGGGGGTCCGCCTCTTGGTCCACCGGGGAGCTGTTTTTT
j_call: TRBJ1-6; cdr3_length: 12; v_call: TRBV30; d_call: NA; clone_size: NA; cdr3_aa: CAWSPPDLPLHF; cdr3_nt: TGTGCCTGGAGTCCCCCCGATCTCCCCCTCCACTTT
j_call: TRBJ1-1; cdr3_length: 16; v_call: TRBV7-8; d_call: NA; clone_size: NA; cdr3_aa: CASSLAKGWSGTEAFF; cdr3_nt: TGTGCCAGCAGCTTAGCCAAGGGGTGGTCGGGGACTGAAGCTTTCTTT
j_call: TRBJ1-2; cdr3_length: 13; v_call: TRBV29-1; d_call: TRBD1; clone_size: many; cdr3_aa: CSVLRDRAVGYTF; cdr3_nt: TGCAGCGTTCTCCGGGACAGGGCCGTGGGCTACACCTTC
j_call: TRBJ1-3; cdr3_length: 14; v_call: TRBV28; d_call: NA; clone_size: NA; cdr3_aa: CASNRVRDGNTRYF; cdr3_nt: TGTGCCAGCAATAGGGTGCGGGATGGAAACACCAGATATTTT
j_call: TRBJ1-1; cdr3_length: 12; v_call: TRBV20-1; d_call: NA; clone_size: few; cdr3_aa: CSALTGNTEAFF; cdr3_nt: TGCAGTGCCCTGACAGGGAACACTGAAGCTTTCTTT
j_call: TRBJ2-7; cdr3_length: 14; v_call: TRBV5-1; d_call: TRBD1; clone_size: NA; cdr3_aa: CASSVTGGDGEQYF; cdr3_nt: TGCGCCAGCAGCGTTACAGGGGGAGATGGCGAGCAGTACTTC
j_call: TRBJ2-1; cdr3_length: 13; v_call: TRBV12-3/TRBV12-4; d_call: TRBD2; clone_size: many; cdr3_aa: CASGTSGANEQFF; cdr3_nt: TGTGCCAGCGGGACTAGCGGGGCTAATGAGCAGTTCTTC
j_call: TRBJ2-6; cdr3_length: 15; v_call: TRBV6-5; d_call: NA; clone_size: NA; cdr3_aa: CASRPTGRGANVLTF; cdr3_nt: TGTGCCAGCAGGCCTACAGGGCGCGGGGCCAACGTCCTGACTTTC
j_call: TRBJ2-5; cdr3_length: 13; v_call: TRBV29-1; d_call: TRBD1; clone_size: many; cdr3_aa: CSGQRQGAKTQYF; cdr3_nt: TGCAGCGGTCAACGACAGGGGGCCAAGACCCAGTACTTC
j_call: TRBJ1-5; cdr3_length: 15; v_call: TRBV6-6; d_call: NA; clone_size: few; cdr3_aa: CASSYTGDSNQPQHF; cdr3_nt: TGTGCCAGCAGTTACACGGGGGATAGCAATCAGCCCCAGCATTTT
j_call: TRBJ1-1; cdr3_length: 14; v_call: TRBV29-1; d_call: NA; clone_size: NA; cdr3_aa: CSVDRLNMNTEAFF; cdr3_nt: TGCAGCGTTGACAGGCTGAACATGAACACTGAAGCTTTCTTT
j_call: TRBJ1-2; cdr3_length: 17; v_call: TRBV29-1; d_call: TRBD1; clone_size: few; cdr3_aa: CSVAGVGTAVSRYGYTF; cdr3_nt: TGCAGCGTCGCAGGGGTTGGGACAGCCGTTTCCCGCTATGGCTACACCTTC
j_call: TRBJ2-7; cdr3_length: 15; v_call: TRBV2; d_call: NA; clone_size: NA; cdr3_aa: CASRGDTRGSYEQYF; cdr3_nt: TGTGCCAGCAGGGGGGACACGCGTGGGTCCTACGAGCAGTACTTC
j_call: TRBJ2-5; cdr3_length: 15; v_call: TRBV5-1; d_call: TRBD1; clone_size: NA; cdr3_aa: CASSFAGTGGETQYF; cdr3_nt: TGCGCCAGCAGCTTCGCCGGGACAGGGGGAGAGACCCAGTACTTC